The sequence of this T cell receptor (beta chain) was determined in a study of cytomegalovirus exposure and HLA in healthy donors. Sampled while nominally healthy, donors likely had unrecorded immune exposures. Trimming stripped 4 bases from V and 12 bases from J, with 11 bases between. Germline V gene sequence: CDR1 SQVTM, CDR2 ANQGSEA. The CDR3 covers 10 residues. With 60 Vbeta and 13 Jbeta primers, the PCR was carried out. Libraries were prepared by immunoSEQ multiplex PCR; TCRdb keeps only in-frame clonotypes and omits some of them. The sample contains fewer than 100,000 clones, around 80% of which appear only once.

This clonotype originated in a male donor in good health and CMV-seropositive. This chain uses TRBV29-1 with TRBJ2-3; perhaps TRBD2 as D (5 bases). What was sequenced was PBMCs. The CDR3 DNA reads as TGCAGCGTTGGAGCTGGGAGTCAGTATTTT. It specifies CSVGAGSQYF.